One sample yielded the 18 T cell receptor beta chains listed below, sequenced in a study of cytomegalovirus exposure and HLA in healthy donors. The primer mix had 60 Vbeta and 13 Jbeta primers. Sequenced by immunoSEQ multiplex PCR; TCRdb stores in-frame clones only, minus some. The sample lists more than 100,000 clones, approximately 87% occurring once. Sequenced material: PBMCs. The receptors originated from a man aged 40-50 years in good health and CMV-seronegative.

The V call is TRBV2, the J call TRBJ2-2; TRBD1 is a possible D gene (6 bases). Trimming took 4 bases from V and 7 from J, leaving 13 bases between them. Germline loops: CDR1 SNHLY, CDR2 FYNNEI. This CDR3 has 14 residues. DNA of the CDR3: TGTGCCAGCAGTGGTACAGGGATCGGCGGGGAGCTGTTTTTT. Translation gives CASSGTGIGGELFF.

The chain combines TRBV10-3 with TRBJ1-2; D might be TRBD1 (5 bases). Per the germline V gene, CDR1 is ENHRY and CDR2 is SYGVKD. The CDR3 extends over 15 amino acids. Trimming took 2 bases from V and 4 from J, leaving 14 bases between them. Written as DNA, the CDR3 is TGTGCCATCAGTGAGGGGGGAGGGGACGGCTATGGCTACACCTTC. Its translation: CAISEGGGDGYGYTF.

This clone was counted once. The rearrangement uses TRBV14 and TRBJ1-1; D remains unclear. The CDR3 runs 14 residues. CDR1 SGHDN and CDR2 FVKESK come from the germline V gene. Trimming cost V 0 bases and J 5 bases, with 10 bases left between them. In DNA, the CDR3 is TGTGCCAGCAGCCAAGAAGGCGGGTGGACTGAAGCTTTCTTT. Protein product: CASSQEGGWTEAFF. Full variable domain (remainder filled in from reference TRBV14 and TRBJ1-1): EAGVTQFPSHSVIEKGQTVTLRCDPISGHDNLYWYRRVMGKEIKFLLHFVKESKQDESGMPNNRFLAERTGGTYSTLKVQPAELEDSGVYFCASSQEGGWTEAFFGQGTRLTVV.

This chain links TRBV6-5 with TRBJ1-4; TRBD1 is a possible D gene (5 bases). Trimming removed 2 bases from V and 7 bases from J, with 14 bases in between. Per the germline V gene, CDR1 is MNHEY and CDR2 is SVGAGI. The CDR3 totals 15 residues. CDR3 DNA sequence: TGTGCCAGCAGTTACAGGGGTGGTGTAGGTGAAAAACTGTTTTTT. Protein product: CASSYRGGVGEKLFF.

This chain links TRBV6-1 with TRBJ2-7; 8 bases align to TRBD1. The CDR3 spans 12 residues. Germline CDR1 MNHNS, CDR2 SASEGT. Losses at the gene ends were 4 bases for V and 9 bases for J; bases not matched to a gene: 5. The CDR3 spells CASSGGTGVQYF. CDR3 nucleotides: TGTGCCAGCAGTGGCGGGACAGGCGTGCAGTACTTC.

This clone was counted a few times. The rearrangement links TRBV19 to TRBJ2-7; D remains unclear. V was trimmed by 6 bases and J by 3 bases, leaving 18 bases between them. The germline V gene has CDR1 LNHDA and CDR2 SQIVND (reference sequence). This CDR3 has 15 residues. The CDR3 nucleotides read TGTGCCAGTAGCCGGTGGTGGAGAGTACTCTACGAGCAGTACTTC. Translation gives CASSRWWRVLYEQYF.

This clone appeared once. The gene calls are TRBV19 and TRBJ2-7; TRBD2 aligns across 10 bases. Germline CDR1 LNHDA, CDR2 SQIVND (reference sequence). V lost 5 bases to trimming and J lost 3 bases; unmatched junction nucleotides: 4. The CDR3 contains 14 residues. In nucleotides, the CDR3 is TGTGCCAGTAGTCCTAGCGGGGGAATCTACGAGCAGTACTTC. It yields the protein CASSPSGGIYEQYF.

For this clone: At one of its ends the junction is not consistent with the germline gene, which may arise from a read error. This rearrangement joins TRBV7-9 to TRBJ2-7; D remains unclear. Per the germline V gene, CDR1 is SEHNR and CDR2 is FQNEAQ (reference sequence). The CDR3 is 12 amino acids. The CDR3 DNA reads as TGTTCCAGCAGCTTCTTAGAGGACGAGCAGTACTTC. It codes for CSSSFLEDEQYF. The full variable domain, with the rest looked up from reference TRBV7-9 and TRBJ2-7, is DTGVSQNPRHKITKRGQNVTFRCDPISEHNRLYWYRQTLGQGPEFLTYFQNEAQLEKSRLLSDRFSAERPKGSFSTLEIQRTEQGDSAMYLCSSSFLEDEQYFGPGTRLTVT.

This sequence joins TRBV7-2 and TRBJ1-5; 7 nucleotides align to TRBD1. The CDR3 covers 14 residues. V lost 3 bases, J lost 5 bases, and 4 bases stayed unmatched. Looked up from germline, CDR1 is SGHTA and CDR2 is FQGNSA. The CDR3 protein is CASSLRDSYQPQHF. CDR3 sequence (DNA): TGTGCCAGCAGCTTGAGGGACAGTTATCAGCCCCAGCATTTT.

The chain has TRBV28 and TRBJ2-3; the D gene is possibly TRBD1 (5 bases). CDR3 length equals 16 residues. Trimming shortened V by 6 bases and J by 5 bases, and 21 bases separated the two germline ends. Germline V gives CDR1 MDHEN, CDR2 SYDVKM. The CDR3 bases are TGTGCCAGCAGACACCCGGAAGGGGCTCTAGAAGATACGCAGTATTTT. Its translation: CASRHPEGALEDTQYF.

The chain has TRBV19 and TRBJ1-5; D gene uncertain. V was clipped by 4 bases and J by 0 bases, with 19 bases between them. Germline CDR1 LNHDA, CDR2 SQIVND (reference sequence). The CDR3 has 18 residues. The CDR3 here is CASSTPLGQAYSNQPQHF. The CDR3 DNA sequence: TGTGCCAGTAGTACCCCTCTTGGGCAGGCCTATAGCAATCAGCCCCAGCATTTT.

The V gene is TRBV5-6, the J gene TRBJ2-3; D may be TRBD2 (5 bases). CDR3 length equals 13 residues. The V gene lost 4 bases and the J gene lost 8 bases, with 14 bases spanning the gap. Germline lookup yields CDR1 SGHDT and CDR2 YYEEEE. The DNA of the CDR3 is TGTGCCAGCAGCCCTCCGCGGGCGGGTACGCAGTATTTT. Its protein product is CASSPPRAGTQYF.

The chain combines TRBV11-1 with TRBJ2-5; 8 nucleotides match TRBD2. The CDR3 is 15 residues long. Germline V gene data show CDR1 as SGHAT and CDR2 as FQDESV (reference sequence). V shed 5 bases, J shed 9 bases, and the junction held 14 bases outside the gene matches. The CDR3 region is CASSPREGERAAQYF. As DNA, the CDR3 is TGTGCCAGCAGCCCTCGGGAGGGCGAGAGGGCGGCCCAGTACTTC.

The chain is built from TRBV10-1 and TRBJ1-3; D gene uncertain. V dropped 0 bases and J dropped 4 bases, with 16 bases sitting between them. The V gene's germline CDR1 is WNHNN and CDR2 SYGVQD (reference sequence). The CDR3 runs to 17 residues. Here the CDR3 DNA reads TGCGCCAGCAGTGAGTCAATTCGGGGTAAGACAGGAAACACCATATATTTT. This codes for CASSESIRGKTGNTIYF.

The chain employs TRBV11-2 and TRBJ2-5, with D hard to call. This CDR3 comprises 14 residues. The V gene's germline CDR1 is SGHAT and CDR2 FQNNGV. The V end lost 5 bases, the J end lost 5 bases, and 15 bases lay between the germline ends. CDR3 DNA sequence: TGTGCCAGCAGCCCTCTCAGGATTGGTGAGACCCAGTACTTC. This translates into CASSPLRIGETQYF.

The chain couples TRBV28 to TRBJ2-5; D unclear. The CDR3 has 13 amino acids. Trimming took 3 bases from V and 4 from J, leaving 9 bases between them. Germline CDR1 reads MDHEN; CDR2 reads SYDVKM. CDR3 amino acids: CASSFAVLETQYF. DNA for the CDR3: TGTGCCAGCAGTTTTGCGGTCCTAGAGACCCAGTACTTC.

The chain is built from TRBV21-1 and TRBJ1-2; the D call in the table, TRBD1, was not verified against the DNA. TRBV21-1 is recorded as a pseudogene. This CDR3 is 15 amino acids long. In DNA, the CDR3 is TGTGCCAGCGGCAAGCCGGGACACCCTTACTATGGCTACACCTTC. Translated: CASGKPGHPYYGYTF.

V is TRBV6-1 and J is TRBJ1-5; 9 nucleotides match TRBD1. The CDR3 runs to 15 residues. V shed 2 bases, J shed 5 bases, and the junction held 4 bases outside the gene matches. The germline CDR1 and CDR2 sequences are MNHNS and SASEGT. CDR3 coding DNA: TGTGCCAGCAGTGAATCGGGACAGGGATATCAGCCCCAGCATTTT. It encodes CASSESGQGYQPQHF.